What follows are 19 T cell receptor beta chains derived from one specimen sequenced in a study of T-cell memory formation after mild COVID-19. TCRdb redid the calling of the 5' RACE reads with MiXCR, one entry per CDR3 protein. The sample records about 50,000 distinct CDR3 sequences, roughly a tenth being singletons. The sequenced sample was PBMCs or a T cell subset sorted from them (not recorded which). These receptors all stem from an adult woman who had mild COVID-19 (a few samples of this study predate the infection). Cell type and time point are not known.

This clonotype was counted a few times. The V call is TRBV7-8, the J call TRBJ2-1; 8 bases match TRBD2. Germline loops: CDR1 SGHVS, CDR2 FQNEAQ. J lost 7 bases, V lost 4 bases, and 3 bases had no gene match. The CDR3 has 13 residues. Here the CDR3 reads CASSSASGNEQFF. CDR3 DNA sequence: TGTGCCAGCAGCTCCGCTAGCGGGAATGAGCAGTTCTTC.

The chain links TRBV7-9 to TRBJ2-7; tentatively, D is TRBD1 (6 bases). V was clipped by 5 bases and J by 5 bases, with 13 bases between them. CDR3 length: 13 residues. CDR1 is SEHNR and CDR2 is FQNEAQ in the germline V gene (reference sequence). Here the CDR3 DNA reads TGTGCCAGCAGCCCCCAACAGGGCGACGAGCAGTACTTC. It specifies CASSPQQGDEQYF.

This clonotype was picked up many times. The rearrangement joins TRBV12-3 or TRBV12-4 to TRBJ2-7; D gene uncertain. The CDR3 has 14 amino acids. V shed 6 bases and J shed 5 bases, with 17 bases lying between them. The DNA for the CDR3 is TGTGCCAGCAGCCCTTGGGATGGGTCCCACGAGCAGTACTTC. It encodes CASSPWDGSHEQYF.

The table lists this clonotype with a few counts. This chain joins TRBV25-1 and TRBJ2-1, with 8 bases fitting TRBD1. This CDR3 has 17 amino acids. V shed 4 bases and J 4 bases; nucleotides not matched to a gene: 12. Germline values: CDR1 MGHDK, CDR2 SYGVNS. The CDR3, as DNA: TGTGCCAGCAGTGTGGTTGATTCGGACAGGGAGTACAATGAGCAGTTCTTC. Amino acids: CASSVVDSDREYNEQFF.

This chain links TRBV3-1 with TRBJ2-3; D unresolved. The germline V gene encodes CDR1 LGHDT and CDR2 YNNKEL (reference sequence). Trimming stripped 1 base from V and 6 bases from J, with 5 bases between. This CDR3 is 12 amino acids long. CDR3 bases: TGTGCCAGCAGCCAAGTTCGGGATACGCAGTATTTT. Residues: CASSQVRDTQYF.

The chain uses TRBV12-3 or TRBV12-4 and TRBJ1-5, with no clear D. Trimming removed 6 bases at V and 0 bases at J, with 15 bases between. The CDR3 contains 16 residues. DNA for the CDR3: TGTGCCAGCAGCACTGGAGGGTTTTATAGCAATCAGCCCCAGCATTTT. Protein sequence: CASSTGGFYSNQPQHF.

This clonotype was counted a few times. The chain is built from TRBV28 and TRBJ1-1, with D perhaps matching TRBD1 (6 bases). Trimming took 6 bases from V and 1 from J, leaving 15 bases between them. The CDR3 length is 15 residues. The germline V gene has CDR1 MDHEN and CDR2 SYDVKM. CDR3 loop: CASRAPGQPNTEAFF. The CDR3 region has the DNA TGTGCCAGCAGGGCCCCGGGACAACCGAACACTGAAGCTTTCTTT.

The chain combines TRBV5-1 with TRBJ2-2; no clear D. Germline values: CDR1 SGHRS, CDR2 YFSETQ. Trimming took 5 bases from V and 4 from J, leaving 6 bases between them. This CDR3 spans 12 amino acids. CDR3: CASSHSTGELFF. In DNA form, the CDR3 reads TGCGCCAGCAGTCACAGCACCGGGGAGCTGTTTTTT.

This clonotype has ten or more counts. The CDR3 reads CASSLVGADYNEQFF. Written as DNA, the CDR3 is TGTGCCAGCAGCCTAGTAGGCGCAGACTACAATGAGCAGTTCTTC. The genes are TRBV7-8 and TRBJ2-1, with no clear D. V was cut by 5 bases and J by 3 bases, with 14 bases left in between. Germline V lookup: CDR1 SGHVS, CDR2 FQNEAQ. The CDR3 covers 15 residues. Full variable domain (remainder filled in from reference TRBV7-8 and TRBJ2-1): GAGVSQSPRYKVAKRGQDVALRCDPISGHVSLFWYQQALGQGPEFLTYFQNEAQLDKSGLPSDRFFAERPEGSVSTLKIQRTQQEDSAVYLCASSLVGADYNEQFFGPGTRLTVL.

This clonotype came up many times. The chain carries TRBV20-1 and TRBJ2-1, with 8 bases lining up with TRBD2. The CDR3 consists of 17 residues. CDR1 and CDR2 (germline): DFQATT, SNEGSKA (reference sequence). The junction had 15 bases not matched to a gene; V was cut back by 1 base and J by 7 bases. The DNA of the CDR3 is TGCAGTGCTAGAGCCTCCCTTGGGAGCGGGGGAAATAATGAGCAGTTCTTC. Protein product: CSARASLGSGGNNEQFF.

The chain combines TRBV4-1 with TRBJ1-1; D gene ambiguous. CDR1 and CDR2 from the germline V gene are MGHRA and YSYEKL. The CDR3 consists of 14 residues. V shed 4 bases and J shed 0 bases, with 9 bases lying between them. The CDR3 coding sequence is TGCGCCAGCAGCCCCACTCCCTTGAACACTGAAGCTTTCTTT. Protein sequence: CASSPTPLNTEAFF.

This clonotype has at least ten counts. The chain employs TRBV24-1 and TRBJ2-2; 8 positions match TRBD1. Looked up from germline, CDR1 is KGHDR and CDR2 is SFDVKD. The V and J ends lost 5 bases and 1 base, in that order; junction bases with no gene match: 5. The CDR3 loop spans 16 amino acids. CDR3 in DNA: TGTGCCACCAGTGCCTTGGGGACAGGGAACACCGGGGAGCTGTTTTTT. Protein product: CATSALGTGNTGELFF.

Ten or more counts support this clonotype. The chain links TRBV7-2 to TRBJ2-7, with D possibly being TRBD1 (6 bases). The germline gives CDR1 SGHTA, CDR2 FQGNSA. This CDR3 comprises 14 residues. Trimming shortened V by 5 bases and J by 3 bases, and 14 bases separated the two germline ends. The CDR3 coding sequence is TGTGCCAGCAGCCCCCACGGGACAAACTACGAGCAGTACTTC. This gives the protein CASSPHGTNYEQYF.

This clonotype was found a few times. This chain links TRBV5-1 with TRBJ2-1; 9 bases agree with TRBD2. The germline V gene has CDR1 SGHRS and CDR2 YFSETQ. J lost 5 bases, V lost 2 bases, and 14 bases had no gene match. The CDR3 runs to 18 residues. The chain's CDR3 is CASSLWGQIASGDNEQFF. DNA of the CDR3: TGCGCCAGCAGCTTATGGGGACAGATAGCTAGCGGGGACAATGAGCAGTTCTTC.

This clonotype has more than one count but fewer than ten. V is TRBV3-1 and J is TRBJ2-6; D is undetermined. This CDR3 has 14 amino acids. Trimming pared 0 bases from V and 6 bases from J, leaving 6 bases between. Germline values: CDR1 LGHDT, CDR2 YNNKEL (reference sequence). CDR3 loop: CASSQDIVANVLTF. The DNA of the CDR3 is TGTGCCAGCAGCCAAGATATAGTGGCCAACGTCCTGACTTTC.

This clonotype was recorded a few times. This sequence joins TRBV14 and TRBJ2-1; either TRBD1 or TRBD2 may fit D (5 bases each). Per germline, CDR1 SGHDN and CDR2 FVKESK. The CDR3 is 16 residues long. Trimming removed 1 base at V and 1 base at J, with 11 bases between. Written as DNA, the CDR3 is TGTGCCAGCAGCCAAGGGGGGAGTGGGTCCTACAATGAGCAGTTCTTC. This sequence encodes CASSQGGSGSYNEQFF.

The rearrangement uses TRBV4-3 and TRBJ2-7; 9 bases fit TRBD1. The CDR3 is made up of 15 amino acids. V lost 3 bases, J lost 5 bases, and 8 bases stayed unmatched. CDR1 is LGHNA, CDR2 YSLEER, per germline. The CDR3 region has the DNA TGCGCCAGCAGCCACTCAAGACAGGGGGTGGACGAGCAGTACTTC. This codes for CASSHSRQGVDEQYF.

J is TRBJ1-2 and V is TRBV30; D is uncertain. Trimming removed 5 bases at V and 2 bases at J, with 9 bases between. The CDR3 is 12 residues long. CDR1 is GTSNPN, CDR2 SVGIG, per germline (reference sequence). The CDR3 reads CAWDTANYGYTF. DNA of the CDR3: TGTGCCTGGGACACAGCGAACTATGGCTACACCTTC.

This clonotype occurred a few times. V usage is TRBV7-9 and J usage is TRBJ1-1; D call uncertain. The CDR3 covers 14 residues. The ends were cut back, 5 bases at V and 11 bases at J, with 21 bases in the middle. Per the germline V gene, CDR1 is SEHNR and CDR2 is FQNEAQ (reference sequence). The CDR3 spells CASSQLDGNAGAFF. The CDR3 DNA follows: TGTGCCAGCAGCCAATTGGACGGAAACGCCGGGGCTTTCTTT.